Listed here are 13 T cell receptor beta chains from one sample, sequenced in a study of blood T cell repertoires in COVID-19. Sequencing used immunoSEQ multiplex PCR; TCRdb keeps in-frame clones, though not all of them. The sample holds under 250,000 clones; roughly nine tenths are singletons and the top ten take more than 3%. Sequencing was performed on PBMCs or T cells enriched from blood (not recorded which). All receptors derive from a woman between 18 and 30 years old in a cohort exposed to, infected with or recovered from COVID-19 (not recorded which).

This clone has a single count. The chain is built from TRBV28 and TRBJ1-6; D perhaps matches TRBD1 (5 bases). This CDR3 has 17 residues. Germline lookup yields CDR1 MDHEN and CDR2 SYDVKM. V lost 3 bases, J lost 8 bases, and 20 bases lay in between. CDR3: CASSFPKGYHAYSPLHF. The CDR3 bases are TGTGCCAGCAGTTTTCCGAAGGGGTACCACGCCTATTCACCCCTCCACTTT.

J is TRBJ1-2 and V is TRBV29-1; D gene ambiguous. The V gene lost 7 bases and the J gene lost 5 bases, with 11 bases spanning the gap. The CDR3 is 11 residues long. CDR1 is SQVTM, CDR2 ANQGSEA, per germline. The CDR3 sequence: CSAPEGYGYTF. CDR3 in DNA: TGCAGCGCCCCGGAGGGATATGGCTACACCTTC.

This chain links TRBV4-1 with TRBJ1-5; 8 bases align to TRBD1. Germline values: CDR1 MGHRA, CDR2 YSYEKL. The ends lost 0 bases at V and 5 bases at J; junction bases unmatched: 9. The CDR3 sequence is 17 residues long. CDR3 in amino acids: CASSQDPFTGGDQPQHF. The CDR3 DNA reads TGCGCCAGCAGCCAAGACCCCTTCACAGGGGGTGATCAGCCCCAGCATTTT.

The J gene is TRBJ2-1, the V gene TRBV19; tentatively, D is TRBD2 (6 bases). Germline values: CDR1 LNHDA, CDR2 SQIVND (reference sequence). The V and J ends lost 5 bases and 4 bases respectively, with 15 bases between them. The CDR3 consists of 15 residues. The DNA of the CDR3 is TGTGCCAGTAGTGGAGGGCGGGGAGCGTACAATGAGCAGTTCTTC. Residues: CASSGGRGAYNEQFF.

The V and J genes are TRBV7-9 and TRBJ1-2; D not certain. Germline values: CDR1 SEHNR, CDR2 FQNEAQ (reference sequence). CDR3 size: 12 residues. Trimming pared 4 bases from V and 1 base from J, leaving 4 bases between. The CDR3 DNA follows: TGTGCCAGCAGCTCTAATAACTATGGCTACACCTTC. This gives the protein CASSSNNYGYTF.

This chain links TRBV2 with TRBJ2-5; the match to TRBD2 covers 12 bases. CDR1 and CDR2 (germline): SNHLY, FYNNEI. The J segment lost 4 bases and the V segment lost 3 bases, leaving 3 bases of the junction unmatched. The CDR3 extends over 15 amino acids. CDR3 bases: TGTGCCAGCAGTGAGCCTAGCGGGGGGGCAGAGACCCAGTACTTC. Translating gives CASSEPSGGAETQYF. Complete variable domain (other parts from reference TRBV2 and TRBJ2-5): EPEVTQTPSHQVTQMGQEVILRCVPISNHLYFYWYRQILGQKVEFLVSFYNNEISEKSEIFDDQFSVERPDGSNFTLKIRSTKLEDSAMYFCASSEPSGGAETQYFGPGTRLLVL.

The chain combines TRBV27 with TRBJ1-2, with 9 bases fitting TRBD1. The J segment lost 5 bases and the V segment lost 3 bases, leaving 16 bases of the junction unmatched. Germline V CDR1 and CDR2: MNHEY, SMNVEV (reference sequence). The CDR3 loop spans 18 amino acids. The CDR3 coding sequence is TGTGCCAGCAGTTTCTTGAGGGGGCGCGGGACAGGGCCATATGGCTACACCTTC. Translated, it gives CASSFLRGRGTGPYGYTF.

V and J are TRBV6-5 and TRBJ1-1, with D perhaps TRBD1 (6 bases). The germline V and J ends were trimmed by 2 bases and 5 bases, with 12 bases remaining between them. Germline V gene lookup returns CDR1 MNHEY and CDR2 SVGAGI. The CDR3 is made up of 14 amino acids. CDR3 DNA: TGTGCCAGCAGTTACGAGGGGGTCGGGACTGAAGCTTTCTTT. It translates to CASSYEGVGTEAFF.

The chain's CDR3 is CASSQTTGNTLYTEAFF. The CDR3 DNA reads as TGTGCCAGCAGCCAAACTACAGGGAACACCTTGTACACTGAAGCTTTCTTT. The gene calls are TRBV5-4 and TRBJ1-1; a possible D gene is TRBD1 (6 bases). This CDR3 has 17 amino acids. Germline CDR1 SGHNT, CDR2 YYREEE (reference sequence). Trimming cost V 4 bases and J 3 bases, with 22 bases left between them.

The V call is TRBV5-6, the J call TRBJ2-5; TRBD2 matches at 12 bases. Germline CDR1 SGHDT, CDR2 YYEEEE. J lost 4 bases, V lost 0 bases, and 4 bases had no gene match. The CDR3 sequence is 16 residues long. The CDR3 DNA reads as TGTGCCAGCAGCTTGGAGCTAGCGGGGGGGTTAGAGACCCAGTACTTC. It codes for CASSLELAGGLETQYF.

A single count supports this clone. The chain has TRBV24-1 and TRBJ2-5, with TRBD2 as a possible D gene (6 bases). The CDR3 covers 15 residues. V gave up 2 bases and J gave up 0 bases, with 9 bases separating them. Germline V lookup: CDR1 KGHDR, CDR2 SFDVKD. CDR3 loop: CATSDSGTYQETQYF. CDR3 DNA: TGTGCCACCAGTGATTCCGGGACTTACCAAGAGACCCAGTACTTC.

Here the CDR3 reads CASKEQTGANVLTF. Written as DNA, the CDR3 is TGTGCCAGCAAGGAACAGACTGGGGCCAACGTCCTGACTTTC. The gene calls are TRBV25-1 and TRBJ2-6; D not certain. Trimming cost V 7 bases and J 2 bases, with 9 bases left between them. The CDR3 length is 14 residues. CDR1 is MGHDK, CDR2 SYGVNS, per germline. Based on the CDR3 plus reference TRBV25-1 and TRBJ2-6, the full variable domain is EADIYQTPRYLVIGTGKKITLECSQTMGHDKMYWYQQDPGMELHLIHYSYGVNSTEKGDLSSESTVSRIRTEHFPLTLESARPSHTSQYLCASKEQTGANVLTFGAGSRLTVL.

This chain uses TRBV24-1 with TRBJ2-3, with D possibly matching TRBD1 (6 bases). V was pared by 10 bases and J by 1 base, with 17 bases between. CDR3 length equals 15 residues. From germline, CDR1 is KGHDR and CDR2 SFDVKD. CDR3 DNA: TGTGCCACTTCACCGGGACACCGCCGCACAGATACGCAGTATTTT. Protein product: CATSPGHRRTDTQYF.